These 20 T cell receptor beta chains originate from one sample sequenced in a study of CD8 T cells in ankylosing spondylitis. TCRdb reanalysed the 5' RACE reads using MiXCR and keeps one entry per CDR3 protein. The data contain around 770,000 distinct CDR3 sequences, under 20% of them seen just once; the ten biggest clones take up about 20%. Their recognized antigens are unknown. Study-level findings and limits: Seemingly characteristic of ankylosing spondylitis blood was a TCR beta motif consisting of about 8 highly homologous variants.

The sample consisted of blood, either unsorted or a sorted T cell fraction (not recorded which). Source of these receptors: a male donor with ankylosing spondylitis.

This clonotype was observed a few times. The rearrangement links TRBV12-3 or TRBV12-4 to TRBJ2-1; D may correspond to TRBD1 or TRBD2 (5 bases each). The CDR3 consists of 15 residues. V was cut by 6 bases and J by 2 bases, with 14 bases left in between. CDR3 in amino acids: CASRPGTAPYNEQFF. DNA for the CDR3: TGTGCCAGCAGACCTGGGACCGCACCCTACAATGAGCAGTTCTTC.

Concerning this clonotype itself: One junction end disagrees with the germline gene, perhaps due to a read error. The J gene is TRBJ1-1, the V gene TRBV5-1, with 10 bases identical to TRBD1. The CDR3 extends over 17 amino acids. The germline V gene has CDR1 SGHRS and CDR2 YFSETQ. CDR3 residues: CASSQDRGEGMKTEAFF. CDR3 in DNA: TGCGCCAGCAGCCAGGACAGGGGGGAAGGTATGAAAACTGAAGCTTTCTTT.

A remark on this clonotype: The junction and the germline gene differ at one end; a read error may be behind it. V usage is TRBV6-1 and J usage is TRBJ1-2; 8 nucleotides align to TRBD1. Germline-derived CDR1 and CDR2 are MNHNS and SASEGT. CDR3 size: 16 residues. In nucleotides, the CDR3 is TGTGCCAGCAGTCAAGCCAGGGGGCGAAGTAACTATGGCTACACCTTC. As protein: CASSQARGRSNYGYTF.

A few counts support this clonotype. This chain joins TRBV29-1 and TRBJ1-4; D gene ambiguous. Germline loops: CDR1 SQVTM, CDR2 ANQGSEA. This CDR3 is built from 12 residues. V dropped 4 bases and J dropped 8 bases, with 11 bases sitting between them. The CDR3, as DNA: TGCAGCGTTGGGCGAACAAAGGAAAAACTGTTTTTT. As protein: CSVGRTKEKLFF.

The chain combines TRBV10-3 with TRBJ2-1; perhaps TRBD1 as D (6 bases). Trimming removed 5 bases at V and 4 bases at J, with 9 bases between. CDR3 length: 13 residues. Germline V gene data show CDR1 as ENHRY and CDR2 as SYGVKD. The CDR3 is CAISPGDYNEQFF. The CDR3 DNA sequence: TGTGCCATCAGTCCAGGGGATTACAATGAGCAGTTCTTC.

The V gene is TRBV20-1, the J gene TRBJ2-5, with 7 nucleotides matching TRBD2. The CDR3 runs to 14 residues. The J segment lost 3 bases and the V segment lost 2 bases, leaving 6 bases of the junction unmatched. In germline, CDR1 is DFQATT, CDR2 SNEGSKA (reference sequence). The CDR3 DNA is TGCAGTGCTAGAAGGTCCCTAGCGGAAGAGACCCAGTACTTC. Protein product: CSARRSLAEETQYF.

This clonotype was observed a few times. The chain has TRBV12-3 or TRBV12-4 and TRBJ1-2; D possibly corresponds to TRBD1 (5 bases). The V and J ends lost 1 base and 7 bases respectively, with 13 bases between them. There are 14 residues in the CDR3. DNA for the CDR3: TGTGCCAGCAGTTTAGATCACAGGCGGCTTGGCTACACCTTC. It translates to CASSLDHRRLGYTF.

The chain is built from TRBV20-1 and TRBJ1-2; D may be TRBD1 (5 bases). The CDR3 loop spans 14 amino acids. V was trimmed by 5 bases and J by 3 bases, leaving 16 bases between them. CDR1 is DFQATT, CDR2 SNEGSKA, per germline (reference sequence). In DNA, the CDR3 is TGCAGTGCTGGGGGGGGGAGGATCGACTATGGCTACACCTTC. It translates to CSAGGGRIDYGYTF.

This clonotype was observed a few times. V and J are TRBV20-1 and TRBJ2-1; 10 bases fit TRBD2. The CDR3 loop spans 15 amino acids. V shed 2 bases and J 14 bases; nucleotides not matched to a gene: 15. Germline values: CDR1 DFQATT, CDR2 SNEGSKA (reference sequence). The chain's CDR3 is CSARPISGRILWKFF. The CDR3 DNA reads as TGCAGTGCTAGACCCATTAGCGGGAGGATCCTGTGGAAGTTCTTC.

The chain recombines TRBV4-2 with TRBJ2-7; D gene ambiguous. CDR3 size: 14 residues. Trimming took off 5 bases at V and 2 bases at J, with 13 bases between the two ends. Germline values: CDR1 LGHNA, CDR2 YNFKEQ. As DNA, the CDR3 is TGTGCCAGCAGCGAGGAAACAGATACCTACGAGCAGTACTTC. Translating gives CASSEETDTYEQYF.

This clonotype was seen only a few times. The gene calls are TRBV4-1 and TRBJ1-6; tentatively, D is TRBD1 (5 bases). The CDR3 sequence is 14 residues long. V was shortened by 2 bases and J by 11 bases, with 13 bases between the two germline ends. CDR1 and CDR2 (germline): MGHRA, YSYEKL. The CDR3 DNA sequence: TGCGCCAGCAGCCAAAACAAGGGGAGGACACCCCTCCACTTT. It yields the protein CASSQNKGRTPLHF.

This clonotype was observed at least ten times. This chain links TRBV4-1 with TRBJ1-1; a weak D match, TRBD1 (6 bases). Trimming pared 3 bases from V and 7 bases from J, leaving 18 bases between. In germline, CDR1 is MGHRA, CDR2 YSYEKL. The CDR3 has 15 residues. The CDR3 nucleotides are TGCGCCAGCAGCCATACTAATACAGGGTACCTTGAAGCTTTCTTT. It translates to CASSHTNTGYLEAFF.

V usage is TRBV29-1 and J usage is TRBJ2-5; D may be TRBD1 (6 bases). The CDR3 length is 12 residues. V shed 1 base and J shed 4 bases, with 7 bases lying between them. Germline V gives CDR1 SQVTM, CDR2 ANQGSEA. The CDR3 sequence: CSVEAGAETQYF. The CDR3 DNA follows: TGCAGCGTTGAAGCAGGGGCAGAGACCCAGTACTTC. Combining the CDR3 with reference TRBV29-1 and TRBJ2-5 gives the whole variable domain SAVISQKPSRDICQRGTSLTIQCQVDSQVTMMFWYRQQPGQSLTLIATANQGSEATYESGFVIDKFPISRPNLTFSTLTVSNMSPEDSSIYLCSVEAGAETQYFGPGTRLLVL.

This clonotype has a count of ten or more. The chain has TRBV20-1 and TRBJ1-2; maybe TRBD1 (5 bases). Germline CDR1 DFQATT, CDR2 SNEGSKA (reference sequence). The CDR3 has 14 residues. Trimming took 0 bases from V and 3 from J, leaving 11 bases between them. The CDR3 DNA is TGCAGTGCTAGAGATACGGGGCGGGACTATGGCTACACCTTC. It encodes CSARDTGRDYGYTF.

This chain joins TRBV7-9 and TRBJ2-3; 9 bases fit TRBD2. Germline trimming cut 4 bases from V and 3 bases from J; bases unmatched to any gene: 11. The CDR3 extends over 17 amino acids. Germline CDR1 and CDR2: SEHNR and FQNEAQ (reference sequence). CDR3 amino acids: CASSSISGGRGTDTQYF. The CDR3, as DNA: TGTGCCAGCAGCTCCATTAGCGGGGGCCGGGGGACAGATACGCAGTATTTT.

This clonotype was detected a few times. The chain carries TRBV7-9 and TRBJ1-1, with D possibly matching TRBD1 (6 bases). Germline V gene sequence: CDR1 SEHNR, CDR2 FQNEAQ (reference sequence). The CDR3 sequence is 13 residues long. Trimming left V 5 bases short and J 6 bases short, with 13 bases between. In nucleotides, the CDR3 is TGTGCCAGCAGCCCCAGGGGAAAGGCTGAAGCTTTCTTT. The encoded protein is CASSPRGKAEAFF.

The chain is built from TRBV9 and TRBJ1-6; D not certain. Germline V gene data show CDR1 as SGDLS and CDR2 as YYNGEE. This CDR3 contains 13 residues. The V and J ends lost 1 base and 8 bases respectively, with 7 bases between them. The CDR3 DNA sequence: TGTGCCAGCAGCGTACTTAATGATTCACCCCTCCACTTT. Translation: CASSVLNDSPLHF.

The chain joins TRBV4-1 to TRBJ1-1, with no clear D. The V end lost 3 bases, the J end lost 1 base, and 12 bases lay between the germline ends. In germline, CDR1 is MGHRA, CDR2 YSYEKL. The CDR3 is 15 amino acids. CDR3 nucleotide sequence: TGCGCCAGCAGCCACGGAGCTGTTGGGAACACTGAAGCTTTCTTT. It yields the protein CASSHGAVGNTEAFF.

The V and J genes are TRBV5-1 and TRBJ1-4; D is unclear. The CDR3 contains 14 residues. Trimming took off 2 bases at V and 2 bases at J, with 7 bases between the two ends. CDR1 and CDR2 from the germline V gene are SGHRS and YFSETQ. This CDR3 reads CASSFGLTNEKLFF. CDR3 nucleotides: TGCGCCAGCAGCTTCGGCCTGACTAATGAAAAACTGTTTTTT.

V usage is TRBV7-9 and J usage is TRBJ2-1; perhaps TRBD1 as D (6 bases). V lost 1 base, J lost 5 bases, and 18 bases lay in between. Germline V lookup: CDR1 SEHNR, CDR2 FQNEAQ (reference sequence). The CDR3 has 17 residues. The DNA of the CDR3 is TGTGCCAGCAGCTTAGTTTCCACAGGGTTGAGGGACAATGAGCAGTTCTTC. Translation gives CASSLVSTGLRDNEQFF.